This T cell receptor (beta chain) was captured by sequencing in a study of T cells in Graves' hyperthyroidism and ophthalmopathy. Clinicians diagnosed patients from clinical symptoms, serum thyroxine and TRAb, thyroid ultrasound and orbital computed tomography. There were TCR beta CDR3 regions amplified from RNA transcripts. The TCR CDR3 first-round RT-PCR relied on the HTBI primer set. TCRdb used MiXCR to reprocess the multiplex PCR reads, holding one entry per CDR3 protein. The table has roughly 580,000 distinct CDR3 sequences, 46% seen once. Germline V lookup: CDR1 SGHRS, CDR2 YFSETQ. V lost 4 bases to trimming and J lost 4 bases; unmatched junction nucleotides: 9. CDR3 size: 15 residues.

The receptor was derived from a woman under 30 with Graves' hyperthyroidism. Sequenced input: peripheral blood or thyroid tissue (not recorded which). The chain joins TRBV5-1 to TRBJ2-7, with 9 bases matching TRBD2. As DNA, the CDR3 is TGCGCCAGCAGCCCCACAAAGACTAGCGGTTACGAGCAGTACTTC. It translates to CASSPTKTSGYEQYF.